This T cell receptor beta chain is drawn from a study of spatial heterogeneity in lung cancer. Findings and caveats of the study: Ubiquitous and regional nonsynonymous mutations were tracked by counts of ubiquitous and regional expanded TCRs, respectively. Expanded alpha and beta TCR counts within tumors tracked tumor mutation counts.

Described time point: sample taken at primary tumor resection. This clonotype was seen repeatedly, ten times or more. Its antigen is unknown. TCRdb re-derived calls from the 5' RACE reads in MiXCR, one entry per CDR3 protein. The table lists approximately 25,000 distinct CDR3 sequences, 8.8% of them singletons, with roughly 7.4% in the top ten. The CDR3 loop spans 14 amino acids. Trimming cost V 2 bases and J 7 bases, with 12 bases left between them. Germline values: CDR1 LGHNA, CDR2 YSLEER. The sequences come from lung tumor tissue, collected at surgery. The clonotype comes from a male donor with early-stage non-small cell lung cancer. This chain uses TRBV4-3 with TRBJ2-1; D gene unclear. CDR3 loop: CASSQTLGENEQFF. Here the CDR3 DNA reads TGCGCCAGCAGCCAAACCCTCGGCGAGAATGAGCAGTTCTTC.